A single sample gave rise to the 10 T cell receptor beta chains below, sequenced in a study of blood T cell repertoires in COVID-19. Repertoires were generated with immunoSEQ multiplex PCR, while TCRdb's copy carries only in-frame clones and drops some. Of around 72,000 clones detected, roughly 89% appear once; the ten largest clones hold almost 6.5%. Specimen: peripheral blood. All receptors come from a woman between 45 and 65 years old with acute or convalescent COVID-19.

The DNA for the CDR3 is TGTGCCAGTACCCCGGGGGACAGCCGTAGCTATGGCTACACCTTC. Encoded protein: CASTPGDSRSYGYTF. V is TRBV19 and J is TRBJ1-2; 7 bases are a match to TRBD1. There are 15 residues in the CDR3. Losses at the gene ends were 7 bases for V and 4 bases for J; bases not matched to a gene: 12. Germline-derived CDR1 and CDR2 are LNHDA and SQIVND (reference sequence).

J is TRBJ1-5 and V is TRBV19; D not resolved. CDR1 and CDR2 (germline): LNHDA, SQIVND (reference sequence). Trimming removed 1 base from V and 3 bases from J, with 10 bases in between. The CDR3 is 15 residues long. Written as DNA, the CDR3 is TGTGCCAGTAGTATAGTTGCGGGGAACAATCAGCCCCAGCATTTT. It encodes CASSIVAGNNQPQHF.

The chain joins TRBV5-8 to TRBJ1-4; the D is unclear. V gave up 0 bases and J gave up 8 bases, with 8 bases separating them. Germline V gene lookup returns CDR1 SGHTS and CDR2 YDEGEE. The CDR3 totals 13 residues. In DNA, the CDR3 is TGTGCCAGCAGCTTGGACAGTGGCGAAAAACTGTTTTTT. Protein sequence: CASSLDSGEKLFF.

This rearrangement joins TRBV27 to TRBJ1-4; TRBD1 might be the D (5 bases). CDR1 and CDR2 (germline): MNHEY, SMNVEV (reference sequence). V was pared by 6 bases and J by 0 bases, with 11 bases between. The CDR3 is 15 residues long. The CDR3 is CASSQGFATNEKLFF. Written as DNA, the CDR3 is TGTGCCAGCAGCCAGGGTTTTGCAACTAATGAAAAACTGTTTTTT.

CDR3 nucleotide sequence: TGCAGCGTCTGGAGAGGGCTTGGCAATGAGCAGTTCTTC. Encoded protein: CSVWRGLGNEQFF. The chain is built from TRBV29-1 and TRBJ2-1; maybe TRBD2 (5 bases). Per germline, CDR1 SQVTM and CDR2 ANQGSEA. The CDR3 covers 13 residues. The V end lost 6 bases, the J end lost 6 bases, and 15 bases lay between the germline ends.

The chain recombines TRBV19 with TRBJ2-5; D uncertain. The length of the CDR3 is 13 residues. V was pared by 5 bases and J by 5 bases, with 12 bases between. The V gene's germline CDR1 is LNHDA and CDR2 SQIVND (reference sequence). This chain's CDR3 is CASSRTSAETQYF. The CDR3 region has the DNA TGTGCCAGTAGTCGTACGAGCGCGGAGACCCAGTACTTC.

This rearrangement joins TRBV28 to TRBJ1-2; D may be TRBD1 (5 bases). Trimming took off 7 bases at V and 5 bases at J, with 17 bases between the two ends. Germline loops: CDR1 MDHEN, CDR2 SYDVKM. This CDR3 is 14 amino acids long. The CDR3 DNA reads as TGTGCCAGCACCTCCCGGGGGAGGGCTTATGGCTACACCTTC. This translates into CASTSRGRAYGYTF.

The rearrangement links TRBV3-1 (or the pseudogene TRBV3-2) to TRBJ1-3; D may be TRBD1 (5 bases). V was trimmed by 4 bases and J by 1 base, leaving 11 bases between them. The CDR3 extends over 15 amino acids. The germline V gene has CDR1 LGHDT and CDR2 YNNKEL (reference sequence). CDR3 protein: CASSPSQGSGNTIYF. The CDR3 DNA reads TGTGCCAGCAGCCCTAGTCAGGGTTCTGGAAACACCATATATTTT.

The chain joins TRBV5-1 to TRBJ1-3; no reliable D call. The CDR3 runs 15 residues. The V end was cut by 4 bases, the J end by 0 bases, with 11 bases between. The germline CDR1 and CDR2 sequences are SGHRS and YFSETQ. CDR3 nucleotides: TGCGCCAGCAGCCCGCAGGATTACTCTGGAAACACCATATATTTT. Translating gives CASSPQDYSGNTIYF.

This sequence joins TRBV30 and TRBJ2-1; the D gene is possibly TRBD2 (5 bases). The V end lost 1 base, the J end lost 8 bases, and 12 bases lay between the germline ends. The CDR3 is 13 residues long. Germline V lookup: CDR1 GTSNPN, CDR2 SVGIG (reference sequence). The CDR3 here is CAWSGGLVDEQFF. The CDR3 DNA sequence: TGTGCCTGGAGTGGCGGGCTTGTCGATGAGCAGTTCTTC.